These 25 T cell receptor beta chains came from one sample sequenced in a study of shared clonotypes between healthy human individuals. Clones were sequenced by immunoSEQ multiplex PCR, and TCRdb holds only the in-frame ones, with some missing. The data contain 2 million or so clones, about 94% of them singletons. Naive-designated CD8 cells lacked CD45RO, were positively enriched for CCR7, and omitted terminally differentiated effector memory CD45RA+ cells. The specimen was naive CD8+ T cells sorted from blood. The receptors here all came from a man aged 18-30 years in good health.

Of note for this clone: Distinct nucleotide sequences in the sample also encode this CDR3. V usage is TRBV29-1 and J usage is TRBJ2-2; D not certain. V was trimmed by 5 bases and J by 3 bases, leaving 1 base between them. Germline V CDR1 and CDR2: SQVTM, ANQGSEA. This CDR3 region has 10 residues. CDR3: CSVYTGELFF. The CDR3 DNA follows: TGCAGCGTTTACACCGGGGAGCTGTTTTTT.

The V and J genes are TRBV7-9 and TRBJ1-2, with D perhaps TRBD1 (6 bases). Germline CDR1 is SEHNR and CDR2 is FQNEAQ (reference sequence). CDR3 length: 13 residues. The ends were cut back, 5 bases at V and 8 bases at J, with 15 bases in the middle. The CDR3 coding sequence is TGTGCCAGCAGCCCCGATCCAGGGGTCGGCTACACCTTC. It translates to CASSPDPGVGYTF.

The V call is TRBV6-6, the J call TRBJ2-7; the D call may be TRBD1 or TRBD2 (5 bases each). The germline V and J ends were trimmed by 7 bases and 0 bases, with 13 bases remaining between them. Germline lookup yields CDR1 MNHNY and CDR2 SVGAGI (reference sequence). The CDR3 spans 14 residues. For the CDR3, the DNA is TGTGCCAGCAAAGCACCCGGGACCTCCTACGAGCAGTACTTC. It encodes CASKAPGTSYEQYF.

In the case of this clone: Other DNA variants within this sample encode the same CDR3. V usage is TRBV6-1 and J usage is TRBJ2-7, with 8 bases aligning to TRBD1. The germline CDR1 and CDR2 sequences are MNHNS and SASEGT. Germline trimming cut 3 bases from V and 2 bases from J; bases unmatched to any gene: 3. CDR3 length equals 14 residues. In DNA form, the CDR3 reads TGTGCCAGCAGTGAGACAGGGGATCCCTACGAGCAGTACTTC. It specifies CASSETGDPYEQYF.

This clone was counted a single time. This chain uses TRBV19 with TRBJ2-7; a possible D gene is TRBD1 (5 bases). Looked up from germline, CDR1 is LNHDA and CDR2 is SQIVND (reference sequence). Trimming took 5 bases from V and 3 from J, leaving 14 bases between them. The CDR3 covers 14 residues. CDR3 loop: CASSEDSISYEQYF. DNA of the CDR3: TGTGCCAGTAGTGAAGACAGCATAAGCTACGAGCAGTACTTC.

The J gene is TRBJ2-7, the V gene TRBV7-9; D is undetermined. The CDR3 has 11 amino acids. The V end lost 5 bases, the J end lost 5 bases, and 7 bases lay between the germline ends. The germline CDR1 and CDR2 sequences are SEHNR and FQNEAQ (reference sequence). The chain's CDR3 is CASSPQDEQYF. The CDR3 DNA reads as TGTGCCAGCAGCCCTCAGGACGAGCAGTACTTC.

The CDR3, as DNA: TGTGCCAGCAGCACCGGACAGGGAGACGAGATGAACACTGAAGCTTTCTTT. Translated: CASSTGQGDEMNTEAFF. The chain combines TRBV7-2 with TRBJ1-1; 8 positions match TRBD1. The CDR3 length is 17 residues. Trimming cost V 5 bases and J 0 bases; bases outside gene matches: 11. Germline CDR1 SGHTA, CDR2 FQGNSA.

The rearrangement uses TRBV19 and TRBJ1-1; tentative D call: TRBD1 (6 bases). The CDR3 is 15 residues long. CDR1 and CDR2 from the germline V gene are LNHDA and SQIVND (reference sequence). Trimming took off 5 bases at V and 0 bases at J, with 13 bases between the two ends. The CDR3 region is CASSPYREMNTEAFF. The CDR3 region has the DNA TGTGCCAGTAGTCCTTACAGGGAAATGAACACTGAAGCTTTCTTT.

This sequence joins TRBV5-5 and TRBJ1-5; 7 positions agree with TRBD1. In germline, CDR1 is SGHKS, CDR2 YYEKEE (reference sequence). The V and J ends lost 2 bases and 15 bases, in that order; junction bases with no gene match: 5. The CDR3 spans 11 residues. CDR3 bases: TGTGCCAGCAGCTTAGGCAGGGGGATGCATTTT. It specifies CASSLGRGMHF. Full variable domain (missing parts from reference TRBV5-5 and TRBJ1-5): DAGVTQSPTHLIKTRGQQVTLRCSPISGHKSVSWYQQVLGQGPQFIFQYYEKEERGRGNFPDRFSARQFPNYSSELNVNALLLGDSALYLCASSLGRGMHFGDGTRLSIL.

The V and J genes are TRBV19 and TRBJ2-7; TRBD1 might be the D (6 bases). The V end lost 9 bases, the J end lost 2 bases, and 11 bases lay between the germline ends. Germline V gives CDR1 LNHDA, CDR2 SQIVND (reference sequence). CDR3 length equals 12 residues. This CDR3 reads CASKGQPYEQYF. CDR3 DNA sequence: TGTGCCAGCAAAGGACAGCCCTACGAGCAGTACTTC.

This chain links TRBV5-6 with TRBJ2-2; D possibly matches TRBD1 or TRBD2 (6 bases each). CDR3 length: 16 residues. Germline V gene sequence: CDR1 SGHDT, CDR2 YYEEEE. Trimming took off 2 bases at V and 3 bases at J, with 14 bases between the two ends. CDR3 DNA sequence: TGTGCCAGCAGCTTATACGAAAGGGGGGACACCGGGGAGCTGTTTTTT. It yields the protein CASSLYERGDTGELFF.

The rearrangement uses TRBV6-5 and TRBJ2-1; D is undetermined. V was shortened by 2 bases and J by 0 bases, with 8 bases between the two germline ends. The CDR3 covers 15 residues. In germline, CDR1 is MNHEY, CDR2 SVGAGI. Written as DNA, the CDR3 is TGTGCCAGCAGTTACGGGTGGGGCTCCTACAATGAGCAGTTCTTC. This translates into CASSYGWGSYNEQFF.

The chain carries TRBV30 and TRBJ1-2, with D unresolved. The V end lost 0 bases, the J end lost 4 bases, and 12 bases lay between the germline ends. CDR3 length: 14 residues. The germline V gene has CDR1 GTSNPN and CDR2 SVGIG (reference sequence). The CDR3 DNA is TGTGCCTGGAGTGTCGACGGTGGGTTCTATGGCTACACCTTC. Protein: CAWSVDGGFYGYTF.

The genes are TRBV9 and TRBJ1-1; D unresolved. The length of the CDR3 is 13 residues. The V end lost 3 bases, the J end lost 1 base, and 7 bases lay between the germline ends. Germline lookup yields CDR1 SGDLS and CDR2 YYNGEE. The CDR3 sequence: CASSAEKNTEAFF. Written as DNA, the CDR3 is TGTGCCAGCAGCGCAGAAAAGAACACTGAAGCTTTCTTT.

The chain is built from TRBV5-6 and TRBJ2-5, with D tentatively TRBD1 (6 bases). Germline assignment: CDR1 SGHDT and CDR2 YYEEEE. Trimming left V 4 bases short and J 1 base short, with 14 bases between. The CDR3 is made up of 15 amino acids. CDR3 residues: CASSPEGTTQETQYF. The CDR3 nucleotides are TGTGCCAGCAGCCCGGAAGGGACAACCCAAGAGACCCAGTACTTC.

Here the CDR3 reads CASSLRGSGADTQYF. The CDR3 DNA sequence: TGTGCCAGCAGCTTGAGGGGGAGCGGAGCGGATACGCAGTATTTT. This chain uses TRBV5-4 with TRBJ2-3, with D maybe TRBD1 (6 bases). Germline V gene lookup returns CDR1 SGHNT and CDR2 YYREEE (reference sequence). This CDR3 spans 15 amino acids. V lost 1 base and J lost 6, with 15 bases in between. Full variable domain (remainder filled in from reference TRBV5-4 and TRBJ2-3): ETGVTQSPTHLIKTRGQQVTLRCSSQSGHNTVSWYQQALGQGPQFIFQYYREEENGRGNFPPRFSGLQFPNYSSELNVNALELDDSALYLCASSLRGSGADTQYFGPGTRLTVL.

The chain joins TRBV6-5 to TRBJ2-1; 12 bases map to TRBD2. CDR3 length: 15 residues. With 5 bases clipped from V and 5 bases from J, the junction kept 4 bases outside the gene matches. Per germline, CDR1 MNHEY and CDR2 SVGAGI. CDR3 nucleotide sequence: TGTGCCAGCAGTCGACTAGCGGGGGCCCACAATGAGCAGTTCTTC. Translation: CASSRLAGAHNEQFF.

This chain joins TRBV2 and TRBJ1-5; no clear D. Germline values: CDR1 SNHLY, CDR2 FYNNEI. The germline V and J ends were trimmed by 0 bases and 7 bases, with 13 bases remaining between them. The CDR3 is 15 residues long. This CDR3 reads CASSEALRLAQPQHF. The DNA for the CDR3 is TGTGCCAGCAGTGAAGCCCTCCGACTCGCCCAGCCCCAGCATTTT.

The CDR3 DNA is TGTGCCAGCAGCCCTAGCGACAATACCTACGAGCAGTACTTC. This translates into CASSPSDNTYEQYF. This rearrangement joins TRBV7-9 to TRBJ2-7; TRBD2 might be the D (6 bases). The V gene's germline CDR1 is SEHNR and CDR2 FQNEAQ (reference sequence). The CDR3 runs 14 residues. The germline V and J ends were trimmed by 5 bases and 2 bases, with 13 bases remaining between them.

The chain recombines TRBV7-9 with TRBJ2-1, with D unresolved. Germline V gene sequence: CDR1 SEHNR, CDR2 FQNEAQ (reference sequence). The CDR3 has 13 amino acids. Trimming removed 4 bases from V and 8 bases from J, with 12 bases in between. Here the CDR3 reads CASSSTKSDEQFF. In DNA form, the CDR3 reads TGTGCCAGCAGCTCGACGAAATCCGATGAGCAGTTCTTC.

The J gene is TRBJ2-7, the V gene TRBV27, with D perhaps matching TRBD1 (5 bases). The CDR3 runs to 14 residues. With 3 bases removed from V and 3 bases from J, the gap between germline ends came to 12 bases. Germline V gene lookup returns CDR1 MNHEY and CDR2 SMNVEV (reference sequence). The CDR3 sequence is CASSFTGANYEQYF. DNA for the CDR3: TGTGCCAGCAGTTTCACAGGAGCGAACTACGAGCAGTACTTC.

Notes on this clone: The sample contains more than one DNA sequence encoding this CDR3. V and J are TRBV4-1 and TRBJ2-7; D remains ambiguous. V was shortened by 0 bases and J by 4 bases, with 7 bases between the two germline ends. The CDR3 spans 13 residues. In germline, CDR1 is MGHRA, CDR2 YSYEKL. DNA of the CDR3: TGCGCCAGCAGCCAAGATCCACAATACGAGCAGTACTTC. It translates to CASSQDPQYEQYF.

The chain joins TRBV27 to TRBJ2-7; D is possibly TRBD2 (6 bases). The CDR3 is made up of 12 amino acids. Germline V lookup: CDR1 MNHEY, CDR2 SMNVEV (reference sequence). V shed 8 bases and J shed 2 bases, with 10 bases lying between them. The CDR3 DNA is TGTGCCAGCCGGGGGATCGCCTACGAGCAGTACTTC. This gives the protein CASRGIAYEQYF.

The J gene is TRBJ1-1, the V gene TRBV6-5; D unclear. The V end lost 0 bases, the J end lost 11 bases, and 16 bases lay between the germline ends. This CDR3 is built from 14 residues. The germline CDR1 and CDR2 sequences are MNHEY and SVGAGI. CDR3 DNA sequence: TGTGCCAGCAGTTACTCTCTGGCAAGTGACGGGGCTTTCTTT. The encoded protein is CASSYSLASDGAFF.

In its sample, this clone was seen a few times. Distinct nucleotide sequences in the sample also encode this CDR3. The chain combines TRBV2 with TRBJ2-7; D gene ambiguous. This CDR3 is 12 amino acids long. Trimming stripped 1 base from V and 0 bases from J, with 1 base between. Germline CDR1 SNHLY, CDR2 FYNNEI. The CDR3 loop is CASSEGSYEQYF. DNA of the CDR3: TGTGCCAGCAGTGAAGGCTCCTACGAGCAGTACTTC.